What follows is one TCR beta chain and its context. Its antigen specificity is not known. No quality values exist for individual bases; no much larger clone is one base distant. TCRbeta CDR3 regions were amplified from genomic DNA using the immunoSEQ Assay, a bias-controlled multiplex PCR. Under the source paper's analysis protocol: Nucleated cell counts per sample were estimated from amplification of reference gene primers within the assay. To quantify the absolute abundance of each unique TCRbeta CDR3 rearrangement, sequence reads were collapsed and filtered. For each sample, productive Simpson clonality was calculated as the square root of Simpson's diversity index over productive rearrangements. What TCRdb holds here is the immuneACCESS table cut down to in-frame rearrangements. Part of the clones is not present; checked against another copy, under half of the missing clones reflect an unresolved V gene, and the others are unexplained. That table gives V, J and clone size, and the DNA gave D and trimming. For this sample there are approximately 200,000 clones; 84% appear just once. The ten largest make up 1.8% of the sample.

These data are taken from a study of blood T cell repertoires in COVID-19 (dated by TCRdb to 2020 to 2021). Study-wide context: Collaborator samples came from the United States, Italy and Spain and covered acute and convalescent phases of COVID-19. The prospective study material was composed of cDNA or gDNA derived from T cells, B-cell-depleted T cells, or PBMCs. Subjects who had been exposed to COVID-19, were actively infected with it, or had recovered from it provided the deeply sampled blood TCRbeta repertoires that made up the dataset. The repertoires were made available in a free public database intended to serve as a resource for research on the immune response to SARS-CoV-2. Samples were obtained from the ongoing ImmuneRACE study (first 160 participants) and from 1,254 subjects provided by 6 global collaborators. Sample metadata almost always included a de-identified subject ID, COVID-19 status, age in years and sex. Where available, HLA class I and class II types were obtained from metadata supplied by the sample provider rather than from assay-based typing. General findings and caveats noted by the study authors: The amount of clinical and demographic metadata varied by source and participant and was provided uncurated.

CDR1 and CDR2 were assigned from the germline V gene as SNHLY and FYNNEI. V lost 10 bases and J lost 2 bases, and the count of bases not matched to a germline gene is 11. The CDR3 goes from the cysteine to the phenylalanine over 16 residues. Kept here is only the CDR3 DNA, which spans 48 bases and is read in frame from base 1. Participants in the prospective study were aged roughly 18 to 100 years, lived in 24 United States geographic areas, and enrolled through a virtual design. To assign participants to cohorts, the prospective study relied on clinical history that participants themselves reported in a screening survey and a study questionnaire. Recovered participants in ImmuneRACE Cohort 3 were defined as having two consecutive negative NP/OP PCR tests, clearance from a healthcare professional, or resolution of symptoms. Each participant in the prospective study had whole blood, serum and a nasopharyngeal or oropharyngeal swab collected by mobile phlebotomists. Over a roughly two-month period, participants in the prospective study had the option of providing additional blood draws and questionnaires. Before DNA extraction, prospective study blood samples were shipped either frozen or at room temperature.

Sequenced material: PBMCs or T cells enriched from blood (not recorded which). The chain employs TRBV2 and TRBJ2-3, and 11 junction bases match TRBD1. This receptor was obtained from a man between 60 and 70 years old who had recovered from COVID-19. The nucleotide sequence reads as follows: TGTGCCACCAACAAAGGGACAGGGGGTCCCACAGATACGCAGTATTTT. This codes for CATNKGTGGPTDTQYF.